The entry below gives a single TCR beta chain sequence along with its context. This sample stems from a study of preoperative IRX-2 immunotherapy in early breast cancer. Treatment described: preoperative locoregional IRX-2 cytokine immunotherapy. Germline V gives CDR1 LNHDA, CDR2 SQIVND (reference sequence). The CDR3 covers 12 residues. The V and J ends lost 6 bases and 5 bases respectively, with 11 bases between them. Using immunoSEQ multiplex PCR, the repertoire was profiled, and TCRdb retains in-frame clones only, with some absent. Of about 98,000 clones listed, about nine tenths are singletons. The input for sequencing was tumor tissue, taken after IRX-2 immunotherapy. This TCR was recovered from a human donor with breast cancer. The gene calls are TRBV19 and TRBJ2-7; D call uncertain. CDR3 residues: CASRWAFDEQYF. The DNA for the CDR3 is TGTGCCAGTAGATGGGCGTTTGACGAGCAGTACTTC.